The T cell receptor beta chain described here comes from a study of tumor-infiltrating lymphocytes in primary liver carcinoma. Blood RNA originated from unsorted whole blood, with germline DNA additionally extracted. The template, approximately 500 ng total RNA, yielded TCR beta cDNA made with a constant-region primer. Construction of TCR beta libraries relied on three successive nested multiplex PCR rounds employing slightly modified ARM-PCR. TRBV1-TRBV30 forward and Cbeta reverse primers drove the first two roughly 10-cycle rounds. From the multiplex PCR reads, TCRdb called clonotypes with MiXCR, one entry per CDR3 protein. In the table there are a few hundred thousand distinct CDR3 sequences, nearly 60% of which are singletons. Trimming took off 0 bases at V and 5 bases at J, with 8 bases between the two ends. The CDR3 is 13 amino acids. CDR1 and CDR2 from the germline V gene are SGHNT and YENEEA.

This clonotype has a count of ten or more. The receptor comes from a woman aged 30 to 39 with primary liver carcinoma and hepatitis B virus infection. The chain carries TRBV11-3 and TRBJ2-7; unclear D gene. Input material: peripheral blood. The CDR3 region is CASSLEGHHEQYF. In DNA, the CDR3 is TGTGCCAGCAGCTTAGAAGGCCACCACGAGCAGTACTTC.